This TCR beta chain was profiled in a study of blood T cells in healthy people across ages. Each donor supplied roughly 10 milliliters of peripheral blood. This clonotype was found a few times. Combining a sample-barcoded 5' primer with a J-beta primer mix, a second PCR ran for 7 to 11 cycles. TCRdb recomputed calls from the 5' RACE reads with MiXCR, one row per CDR3 protein. Of about a million distinct CDR3 sequences in the sample, roughly 47% were seen once. Germline V gene data show CDR1 as LGHNA and CDR2 as YNFKEQ. V lost 4 bases and J lost 3, with 13 bases in between. The CDR3 is 15 residues long.

The receptor was derived from a woman in her sixties in good health. The genes are TRBV4-2 and TRBJ2-1; the D gene is possibly TRBD1 (6 bases). The sample comprised blood. CDR3: CASSPGQHGYNEQFF. The CDR3 DNA is TGTGCCAGCAGCCCAGGACAGCACGGCTACAATGAGCAGTTCTTC.